This entry describes one T cell receptor beta chain. Its antigen is unidentified. Ahead of thyroid surgery, no patient had received treatment of any kind. CDR1 and CDR2 (germline): SGHAT, FQNNGV. There are 16 residues in the CDR3. The V segment lost 1 base and the J segment 3 bases; nucleotides outside the gene matches: 0. Per the study methods: Researchers built a distant-metastasis classifier for papillary thyroid cancer that drew on CDR3 differences across clinicopathological groups. TCRdb re-analyzed the PCR reads using MiXCR. The V and J calls reflect TCRdb's pipeline rather than the authors' work. The repertoire includes roughly 46,000 clones, 24% of them detected once, and around 3% sits in the top ten. This sample stems from a study of metastatic and nonmetastatic thyroid tumors. As for the study in general: Repertoire data that came from the blood and tumor or nodule tissue of malignant and benign thyroid patients were compared.

The study, taken as a whole, reports: Malignant thyroid tumors reportedly exceeded benign nodules significantly in TCR beta diversity, with the difference appearing in blood and tumor.

This sequence joins TRBV11-2 and TRBJ2-3, with 14 nucleotides matching TRBD2. The material sequenced was blood. This receptor was taken from a male donor with papillary thyroid cancer or a benign thyroid nodule (not recorded which). Some clones in this sample may be carry-over from other donors' samples. CDR3 nucleotides: TGTGCCAGCAGCTTAGGACTAGCGGGGGGGACAGATACGCAGTATTTT. Its protein is CASSLGLAGGTDTQYF. Supplemented by reference TRBV11-2 and TRBJ2-3, the full variable domain reads EAGVAQSPRYKIIEKRQSVAFWCNPISGHATLYWYQQILGQGPKLLIQFQNNGVVDDSQLPKDRFSAERLKGVDSTLKIQPAKLEDSAVYLCASSLGLAGGTDTQYFGPGTRLTVL.